The 6 T cell receptor beta chains listed next were all sequenced from one sample in a study of neoadjuvant anti-PD-1 for oral cavity cancer. Only in-frame clones appear in the TCRdb table, and some are missing; sequencing was by immunoSEQ multiplex PCR. The sample yields approximately 68,000 clones, about 90% seen once. Described time point: after neoadjuvant nivolumab, at surgical resection. Material: PBMCs, obtained after nivolumab (anti-PD-1) treatment. The receptors stem from a person aged 35-79 years with oral cavity squamous cell carcinoma.

DNA for the CDR3: TGTGCCAGCAGGAAGGAACGCGGGCGGTTGGACACTGAAGCTTTCTTT. Its protein product is CASRKERGRLDTEAFF. The V gene is TRBV5-6, the J gene TRBJ1-1; no reliable D call. Germline loops: CDR1 SGHDT, CDR2 YYEEEE. V lost 5 bases, J lost 3 bases, and 20 bases lay in between. CDR3 length: 16 residues.

The table lists this clone with a few counts. The chain is built from TRBV28 and TRBJ1-2; TRBD1 aligns across 7 bases. The CDR3 spans 13 residues. Germline V lookup: CDR1 MDHEN, CDR2 SYDVKM. The CDR3 is CATQGGPGGRYTF. The CDR3 nucleotides are TGTGCAACGCAGGGGGGGCCAGGAGGTCGCTACACCTTC.

The chain combines TRBV7-9 with TRBJ2-7, with 7 positions matching TRBD1. The CDR3 loop spans 15 amino acids. Trimming cost V 1 base and J 3 bases; bases outside gene matches: 6. Per germline, CDR1 SEHNR and CDR2 FQNEAQ (reference sequence). The CDR3 loop reads CASSLGGQTHYEQYF. As DNA, the CDR3 is TGTGCCAGCAGCTTAGGGGGACAGACCCACTACGAGCAGTACTTC.

This rearrangement joins TRBV30 to TRBJ2-1; the D gene is possibly TRBD2 (6 bases). The CDR3 consists of 13 residues. In germline, CDR1 is GTSNPN, CDR2 SVGIG (reference sequence). The CDR3 nucleotides are TGTGCTCTGAGGAGGAGGGTAGACAATGAGCAGTTCTTC. Amino acid sequence: CALRRRVDNEQFF.

V usage is TRBV2 and J usage is TRBJ2-5; 9 nucleotides agree with TRBD2. The CDR3 runs 14 residues. V lost 4 bases and J lost 3; bases outside the gene matches: 3. Germline V gene lookup returns CDR1 SNHLY and CDR2 FYNNEI. In DNA form, the CDR3 reads TGTGCCAGCAGTGTACTAGCGGGTAAAGAGACCCAGTACTTC. It is translated as CASSVLAGKETQYF.

The V gene is TRBV28, the J gene TRBJ1-2; D is unclear. Germline CDR1 is MDHEN and CDR2 is SYDVKM. Trimming pared 6 bases from V and 7 bases from J, leaving 15 bases between. This CDR3 has 13 residues. CDR3 loop: CASRTRMTSGYTF. CDR3 coding DNA: TGTGCCAGCAGGACCAGGATGACGTCTGGCTACACCTTC.